One and the same sample provided the 6 T cell receptor beta chains below, sequenced in a study of T cells expressing NK-cell markers. TCRdb re-called the 5' RACE reads and shows each CDR3 protein once, DNA omitted. This repertoire includes hundreds of thousands of distinct CDR3 sequences. The material sequenced was blood T cells: a sorted CD56 or NKG2C T cell subset, CD4+ or CD8+ T cells, or bulk PBMC T cells (not recorded which). All receptors come from a woman aged 18 to 75 in good health.

CDR3 sequence reads: CASNSGTGRNEQFF. The chain carries TRBV12-3 or TRBV12-4 and TRBJ2-1; TCRdb selects TRBD1, and the lack of DNA leaves this call unchecked. The CDR3 has 14 residues.

The V and J genes are TRBV29-1 and TRBJ2-7; the D gene TCRdb calls, TRBD1, cannot be checked with no DNA. Germline assignment: CDR1 SQVTM and CDR2 ANQGSEA. This CDR3 contains 15 residues. CDR3 loop: CSVSNGHLFSYEQYF.

This sequence joins TRBV20-1 and TRBJ2-2; TCRdb reports TRBD1, a call that lacks DNA to check it against. The CDR3 contains 15 residues. In germline, CDR1 is DFQATT, CDR2 SNEGSKA (reference sequence). The CDR3 here is CSVNPGQGLTGELFF.

V gene TRBV9 combines with J gene TRBJ2-4; TCRdb calls TRBD2, which cannot be checked without DNA. In germline, CDR1 is SGDLS, CDR2 YYNGEE. The CDR3 sequence is 16 residues long. The chain's CDR3 is CASSPLRTSGINIQYF.

V usage is TRBV20-1 and J usage is TRBJ2-2; TCRdb gives TRBD1 as the D gene, but with no DNA this cannot be confirmed. Germline loops: CDR1 DFQATT, CDR2 SNEGSKA (reference sequence). The CDR3 is 15 residues long. CDR3 protein: CSASRDRGQVGELFF.

The chain combines TRBV19 with TRBJ2-2; checking the TCRdb D call of TRBD2 is not possible without DNA. CDR1 is LNHDA, CDR2 SQIVND, per germline (reference sequence). The CDR3 runs to 16 residues. The CDR3 region is CASSSGLAGGTGELFF.